Below, 31 T cell receptor beta chains from the same sample are listed, as sequenced in a study of blood T cell repertoires in COVID-19. Method: immunoSEQ multiplex PCR; TCRdb's copy keeps in-frame clones and lacks some. This sample has 25,000 to 30,000 clones; approximately 92% occur once, and the top ten carry around 9.1%. The sequenced sample consisted of peripheral blood. All receptors derive from a man aged 55 to 69 with acute or convalescent COVID-19.

The V gene is TRBV11-3, the J gene TRBJ2-1; possibly TRBD1 for D (5 bases). The germline gives CDR1 SGHNT, CDR2 YENEEA. V lost 1 base to trimming and J lost 0 bases, with 19 bases between them. The CDR3 totals 19 residues. CDR3 amino acids: CASSLGDSEAPSSYNEQFF. CDR3 nucleotides: TGTGCCAGCAGCTTAGGAGACAGTGAGGCTCCGAGCTCCTACAATGAGCAGTTCTTC. The full variable domain, with the rest looked up from reference TRBV11-3 and TRBJ2-1, is EAGVVQSPRYKIIEKKQPVAFWCNPISGHNTLYWYLQNLGQGPELLIRYENEEAVDDSQLPKDRFSAERLKGVDSTLKIQPAELGDSAVYLCASSLGDSEAPSSYNEQFFGPGTRLTVL.

This clone was found once. V is TRBV11-1 and J is TRBJ1-1; TRBD1 might be the D (6 bases). Germline V gene sequence: CDR1 SGHAT, CDR2 FQDESV (reference sequence). Trimming took off 5 bases at V and 6 bases at J, with 10 bases between the two ends. The CDR3 sequence is 12 residues long. As DNA, the CDR3 is TGTGCCAGCAGCACCCGGACAGCTGAAGCTTTCTTT. It translates to CASSTRTAEAFF.

CDR3 loop: CASSLGQANYGYTF. Here the CDR3 DNA reads TGTGCCAGCAGCTTAGGACAAGCTAACTATGGCTACACCTTC. V usage is TRBV6-6 and J usage is TRBJ1-2, with D possibly TRBD1 on 5 matching bases. Germline V gene data show CDR1 as MNHNY and CDR2 as SVGAGI (reference sequence). The CDR3 extends over 14 amino acids. Trimming removed 6 bases at V and 0 bases at J, with 11 bases between.

This clone was observed a handful of times. The chain couples TRBV7-9 to TRBJ2-7, with TRBD2 matching over 14 bases. Per the germline V gene, CDR1 is SEHNR and CDR2 is FQNEAQ (reference sequence). V was pared by 6 bases and J by 3 bases, with 16 bases of the junction left unmatched. The CDR3 is 19 amino acids. Here the CDR3 reads CASSSSGTSGGTDIYEQYF. DNA for the CDR3: TGTGCCAGCAGTTCATCCGGGACTAGCGGGGGAACCGATATCTACGAGCAGTACTTC.

This chain uses TRBV5-4 with TRBJ1-1; TRBD1 is a possible D gene (5 bases). Germline V gene sequence: CDR1 SGHNT, CDR2 YYREEE (reference sequence). The CDR3 length is 15 residues. Trimming left V 1 base short and J 0 bases short, with 10 bases between. CDR3 sequence (DNA): TGTGCCAGCAGCTTGATGGGGCGGATGAACACTGAAGCTTTCTTT. Protein sequence: CASSLMGRMNTEAFF.

The V and J genes are TRBV5-6 and TRBJ2-3; 10 bases are shared with TRBD2. Per the germline V gene, CDR1 is SGHDT and CDR2 is YYEEEE. CDR3 length equals 15 residues. The V gene end was trimmed by 4 bases and the J gene end by 3 bases; junction bases not matched to a gene: 5. The CDR3 sequence is CASSRGLASTDTQYF. The CDR3, as DNA: TGTGCCAGCAGCAGGGGACTAGCGAGTACAGATACGCAGTATTTT.

The gene calls are TRBV5-4 and TRBJ1-1; D is possibly TRBD1 (6 bases). The CDR3 has 15 amino acids. V was shortened by 0 bases and J by 3 bases, with 12 bases between the two germline ends. Germline CDR1 reads SGHNT; CDR2 reads YYREEE (reference sequence). In nucleotides, the CDR3 is TGTGCCAGCAGCTTGGGCCCAGGGGAAGACACTGAAGCTTTCTTT. Residues: CASSLGPGEDTEAFF.

The CDR3, as DNA: TGCAGCGTTGAGGGGCACACAGATACGCAGTATTTT. Protein sequence: CSVEGHTDTQYF. The rearrangement links TRBV29-1 to TRBJ2-3; tentatively, D is TRBD1 (5 bases). The germline CDR1 and CDR2 sequences are SQVTM and ANQGSEA. The germline V and J ends were trimmed by 3 bases and 2 bases, with 6 bases remaining between them. The CDR3 length is 12 residues.

This chain joins TRBV13 and TRBJ1-4; a possible D gene is TRBD1 (6 bases). Trimming took 6 bases from V and 4 from J, leaving 18 bases between them. This CDR3 has 16 residues. CDR1 and CDR2 from the germline V gene are PRHDT and FYEKMQ (reference sequence). CDR3 residues: CASRKIGQTFNEKLFF. The CDR3 DNA is TGTGCCAGCAGGAAAATAGGACAGACATTTAATGAAAAACTGTTTTTT.

J is TRBJ2-5 and V is TRBV10-1; 7 bases match TRBD2. CDR1 and CDR2 (germline): WNHNN, SYGVQD (reference sequence). This CDR3 region has 13 residues. The trim removed 5 bases at V and 5 bases at J, leaving 5 bases unmatched. Here the CDR3 DNA reads TGCGCCAGCAGTAGGCAGGGAGGGGAGACCCAGTACTTC. This encodes CASSRQGGETQYF.

The chain recombines TRBV28 with TRBJ1-5, with 7 bases matching TRBD1. There are 15 residues in the CDR3. Germline lookup yields CDR1 MDHEN and CDR2 SYDVKM. V lost 3 bases and J lost 3; bases outside the gene matches: 5. The CDR3, as DNA: TGTGCCAGCAGTTTTGAGGGGGCTTACAATCAGCCCCAGCATTTT. Residues: CASSFEGAYNQPQHF. Supplemented by reference TRBV28 and TRBJ1-5, the full variable domain reads DVKVTQSSRYLVKRTGEKVFLECVQDMDHENMFWYRQDPGLGLRLIYFSYDVKMKEKGDIPEGYSVSREKKERFSLILESASTNQTSMYLCASSFEGAYNQPQHFGDGTRLSIL.

CDR3 sequence: CASSLLTGVIGELFF. The CDR3 DNA is TGTGCCAGCAGCCTGCTGACAGGTGTAATCGGGGAGCTGTTTTTT. This chain uses TRBV5-4 with TRBJ2-2, with D possibly being TRBD1 (6 bases). Germline values: CDR1 SGHNT, CDR2 YYREEE (reference sequence). Deletions cut 4 bases from V and 7 bases from J, with 17 bases between. This CDR3 contains 15 residues. Full variable domain (missing parts from reference TRBV5-4 and TRBJ2-2): ETGVTQSPTHLIKTRGQQVTLRCSSQSGHNTVSWYQQALGQGPQFIFQYYREEENGRGNFPPRFSGLQFPNYSSELNVNALELDDSALYLCASSLLTGVIGELFFGEGSRLTVL.

The V and J genes are TRBV6-5 and TRBJ2-7; a weak D match, TRBD1 (6 bases). The CDR3 has 12 amino acids. V was cut by 6 bases and J by 4 bases, with 10 bases left in between. The germline gives CDR1 MNHEY, CDR2 SVGAGI. CDR3: CASSATGYEQYF. The CDR3 DNA is TGTGCCAGCAGCGCAACAGGGTACGAGCAGTACTTC.

CDR3 sequence (DNA): TGTGCCAGCAGTGAAAACAGGGTACTTAATCAGCCCCAGCATTTT. It translates to CASSENRVLNQPQHF. The chain uses TRBV6-1 and TRBJ1-5; D possibly corresponds to TRBD1 (6 bases). Germline CDR1 reads MNHNS; CDR2 reads SASEGT. Trimming left V 2 bases short and J 4 bases short, with 12 bases between. The length of the CDR3 is 15 residues.

This rearrangement joins TRBV4-1 to TRBJ1-2; D is uncertain. Germline CDR1 MGHRA, CDR2 YSYEKL. V was clipped by 0 bases and J by 7 bases, with 9 bases between them. This CDR3 region has 13 residues. The CDR3 sequence: CASSQDYGGGYTF. CDR3 sequence (DNA): TGCGCCAGCAGCCAAGACTATGGTGGTGGCTACACCTTC.

This sequence joins TRBV11-2 and TRBJ2-5; TRBD2 might be the D (6 bases). The length of the CDR3 is 19 residues. The V end was cut by 0 bases, the J end by 2 bases, with 22 bases between. Germline lookup yields CDR1 SGHAT and CDR2 FQNNGV. CDR3 loop: CASSLDRGAWGAGQETQYF. The CDR3 bases are TGTGCCAGCAGCTTAGATCGTGGGGCGTGGGGCGCGGGACAAGAGACCCAGTACTTC.

The J gene is TRBJ1-1, the V gene TRBV18; TRBD1 agrees at 11 bases. Trimming cost V 3 bases and J 7 bases; bases outside gene matches: 10. This CDR3 contains 16 residues. Looked up from germline, CDR1 is KGHSH and CDR2 is LQKENI. The CDR3 region is CASSPYTRDRGGEAFF. The CDR3 coding sequence is TGTGCCAGCTCACCCTATACCCGGGACAGGGGGGGTGAAGCTTTCTTT.

The chain recombines TRBV15 with TRBJ1-1, with D perhaps TRBD1 (6 bases). Germline lookup yields CDR1 LNHNV and CDR2 YYDKDF (reference sequence). The CDR3 has 15 residues. Trimming shortened V by 0 bases and J by 6 bases, and 14 bases separated the two germline ends. CDR3 in DNA: TGTGCCACCAGCAGAGACGGGGGGCGTTTCGCTGAAGCTTTCTTT. Amino acid sequence: CATSRDGGRFAEAFF. The full variable domain, with the rest looked up from reference TRBV15 and TRBJ1-1, is DAMVIQNPRYQVTQFGKPVTLSCSQTLNHNVMYWYQQKSSQAPKLLFHYYDKDFNNEADTPDNFQSRRPNTSFCFLDIRSPGLGDTAMYLCATSRDGGRFAEAFFGQGTRLTVV.

V gene TRBV6-2 or TRBV6-3 combines with J gene TRBJ2-5, with D perhaps matching TRBD1 (7 bases). With 7 bases removed from V and 9 bases from J, the gap between germline ends came to 24 bases. The CDR3 runs to 15 residues. Germline CDR1 MNHEY, CDR2 SVGEGT. The CDR3 loop is CASTPRDSIQGAQYF. The CDR3 nucleotides read TGTGCCAGCACCCCGCGGGACTCGATCCAGGGGGCCCAGTACTTC.

The chain combines TRBV18 with TRBJ2-1; 7 bases map to TRBD1. V trimming: 1 base; J trimming: 4 bases; junction bases outside the gene matches: 1. There are 14 residues in the CDR3. Germline loops: CDR1 KGHSH, CDR2 LQKENI. CDR3 protein: CASSPQTGYNEQFF. CDR3 nucleotides: TGTGCCAGCTCACCACAGACAGGGTACAATGAGCAGTTCTTC.

This sequence joins TRBV6-6 and TRBJ2-3; D unresolved. The ends were cut back, 0 bases at V and 1 base at J, with 5 bases in the middle. The CDR3 contains 14 residues. The V gene's germline CDR1 is MNHNY and CDR2 SVGAGI (reference sequence). CDR3 residues: CASSYSPGTDTQYF. DNA for the CDR3: TGTGCCAGCAGTTACTCACCGGGCACAGATACGCAGTATTTT.

This chain uses TRBV5-1 with TRBJ2-3, with 7 bases that match TRBD2. Germline V CDR1 and CDR2: SGHRS, YFSETQ. This CDR3 comprises 14 residues. J was trimmed by 4 bases and V by 4 bases; bases with no gene match: 6. DNA of the CDR3: TGCGCCAGCAGCCCGGGACTAAGGGCAGATACGCAGTATTTT. Translation: CASSPGLRADTQYF. Using reference TRBV5-1 and TRBJ2-3 for the parts outside the CDR3, the full variable domain is KAGVTQTPRYLIKTRGQQVTLSCSPISGHRSVSWYQQTPGQGLQFLFEYFSETQRNKGNFPGRFSGRQFSNSRSEMNVSTLELGDSALYLCASSPGLRADTQYFGPGTRLTVL.

The chain joins TRBV19 to TRBJ2-7; D is perhaps TRBD2 (5 bases). Trimming took 4 bases from V and 5 from J, leaving 12 bases between them. CDR1 and CDR2 (germline): LNHDA, SQIVND (reference sequence). There are 13 residues in the CDR3. CDR3 residues: CASSTRLGDEQYF. CDR3 sequence (DNA): TGTGCCAGTAGTACCCGTCTCGGGGACGAGCAGTACTTC. Using reference TRBV19 and TRBJ2-7 for the parts outside the CDR3, the full variable domain is DGGITQSPKYLFRKEGQNVTLSCEQNLNHDAMYWYRQDPGQGLRLIYYSQIVNDFQKGDIAEGYSVSREKKESFPLTVTSAQKNPTAFYLCASSTRLGDEQYFGPGTRLTVT.

This sequence joins TRBV9 and TRBJ2-7; 9 positions match TRBD2. From germline, CDR1 is SGDLS and CDR2 YYNGEE. Trimming at V came to 0 bases and at J to 3 bases, leaving 4 bases not matched to a gene. CDR3 size: 15 residues. In DNA form, the CDR3 reads TGTGCCAGCAGCGTAGCTGATAGCGGGAGCTACGAGCAGTACTTC. It yields the protein CASSVADSGSYEQYF.

V usage is TRBV11-2 and J usage is TRBJ1-1; 7 bases fit TRBD1. J lost 5 bases, V lost 3 bases, and 6 bases had no gene match. The CDR3 sequence is 14 residues long. Looked up from germline, CDR1 is SGHAT and CDR2 is FQNNGV. This CDR3 is CASSFGQAKTEAFF. The CDR3 nucleotides read TGTGCCAGCAGCTTCGGACAGGCGAAAACTGAAGCTTTCTTT. The full variable domain, rest sourced from reference TRBV11-2 and TRBJ1-1, is EAGVAQSPRYKIIEKRQSVAFWCNPISGHATLYWYQQILGQGPKLLIQFQNNGVVDDSQLPKDRFSAERLKGVDSTLKIQPAKLEDSAVYLCASSFGQAKTEAFFGQGTRLTVV.

V and J are TRBV7-2 and TRBJ1-3; D uncertain. Trimming took off 7 bases at V and 0 bases at J, with 10 bases between the two ends. CDR1 SGHTA and CDR2 FQGNSA come from the germline V gene. The CDR3 is 14 residues long. CDR3 region: CASTPEISGNTIYF. The CDR3 nucleotides read TGTGCCAGCACCCCCGAGATCTCTGGAAACACCATATATTTT.

CDR3 bases: TGTGCCAGCAGCTTCCCGTATAATTCACCCCTCCACTTT. Amino acids: CASSFPYNSPLHF. This chain links TRBV7-9 with TRBJ1-6, with D hard to call. The V end lost 3 bases, the J end lost 4 bases, and 4 bases lay between the germline ends. The CDR3 extends over 13 amino acids. Germline CDR1 reads SEHNR; CDR2 reads FQNEAQ (reference sequence).

The rearrangement uses TRBV18 and TRBJ1-6; tentative D call: TRBD1 (6 bases). Germline V gene lookup returns CDR1 KGHSH and CDR2 LQKENI. This CDR3 contains 16 residues. Trimming removed 6 bases at V and 0 bases at J, with 12 bases between. For the CDR3, the DNA is TGTGCCAGCTCGCCGGACAGTCGCTCCTATAATTCACCCCTCCACTTT. This sequence encodes CASSPDSRSYNSPLHF.

This clone was observed a single time. The chain has TRBV2 and TRBJ2-1; TRBD2 aligns across 8 bases. The trim removed 2 bases at V and 6 bases at J, leaving 9 bases unmatched. Germline CDR1 SNHLY, CDR2 FYNNEI. CDR3 length: 16 amino acids. In DNA, the CDR3 is TGTGCCAGCAGTGAAAGAGGGACTAGATCGATCAATGAGCAGTTCTTC. It specifies CASSERGTRSINEQFF.

The chain uses TRBV5-1 and TRBJ2-7; TRBD2 matches at 8 bases. V lost 3 bases and J lost 2; bases outside the gene matches: 7. Looked up from germline, CDR1 is SGHRS and CDR2 is YFSETQ. CDR3 length: 15 residues. The CDR3: CASSSGGASTYEQYF. In DNA form, the CDR3 reads TGCGCCAGCAGCTCGGGGGGGGCGAGCACCTACGAGCAGTACTTC.

The genes are TRBV5-1 and TRBJ2-5; D gene unclear. CDR1 is SGHRS, CDR2 YFSETQ, per germline. V was pared by 1 base and J by 5 bases, with 18 bases between. CDR3 length: 16 residues. CDR3 sequence (DNA): TGCGCCAGCAGCTTGACACCGGGTCTCTCTCAGGAGACCCAGTACTTC. Translated: CASSLTPGLSQETQYF.